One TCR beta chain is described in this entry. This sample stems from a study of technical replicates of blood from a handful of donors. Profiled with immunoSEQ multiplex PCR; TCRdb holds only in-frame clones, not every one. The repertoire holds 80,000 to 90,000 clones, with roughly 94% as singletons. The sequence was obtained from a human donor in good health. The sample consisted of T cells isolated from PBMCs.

DNA for the CDR3: TGCGCCAGCAGTCTTGACCCACAGGGGGCGCGTGGCTACACCTTC. It encodes CASSLDPQGARGYTF. The gene calls are TRBV23-1 and TRBJ1-2, with 9 bases fitting TRBD1. TRBV23-1 is an ORF for which the function is uncertain. This CDR3 is 15 amino acids long. The trim removed 4 bases at V and 7 bases at J, leaving 10 bases unmatched.